Sequencing of this T cell receptor (beta chain) was carried out in a study of shared clonotypes between healthy human individuals. Trimming cost V 4 bases and J 2 bases; bases outside gene matches: 7. The CDR3 spans 16 residues. The V gene's germline CDR1 is SGHDT and CDR2 YYEEEE. The repertoire was sequenced with immunoSEQ multiplex PCR; TCRdb's copy has only in-frame clones and lacks some. This sample has roughly 1.5 million clones, with 95% to 99% found just once. The V gene is TRBV5-6, the J gene TRBJ2-1; 9 bases agree with TRBD1. The source material was naive CD4+ T cells sorted from blood. Regarding subset: CD45RA+ positively selected. This TCR came from a young man in good health. The CDR3 sequence is CASSQLGTGPYNEQFF. The DNA of the CDR3 is TGTGCCAGCAGCCAGCTCGGGACAGGGCCCTACAATGAGCAGTTCTTC.